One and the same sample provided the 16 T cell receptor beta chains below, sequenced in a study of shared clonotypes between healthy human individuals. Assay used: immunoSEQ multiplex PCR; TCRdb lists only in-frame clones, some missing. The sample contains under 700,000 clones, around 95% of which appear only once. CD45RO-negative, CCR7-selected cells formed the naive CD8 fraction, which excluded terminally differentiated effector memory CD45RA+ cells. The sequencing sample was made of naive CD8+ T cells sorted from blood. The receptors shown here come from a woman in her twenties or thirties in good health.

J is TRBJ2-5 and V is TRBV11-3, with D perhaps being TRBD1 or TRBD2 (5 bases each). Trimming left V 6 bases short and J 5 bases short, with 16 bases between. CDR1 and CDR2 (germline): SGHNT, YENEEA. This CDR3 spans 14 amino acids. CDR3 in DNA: TGTGCCAGCAGTGAGGGGATAGGTCGGGAGACCCAGTACTTC. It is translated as CASSEGIGRETQYF. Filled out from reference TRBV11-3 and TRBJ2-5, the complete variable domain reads EAGVVQSPRYKIIEKKQPVAFWCNPISGHNTLYWYLQNLGQGPELLIRYENEEAVDDSQLPKDRFSAERLKGVDSTLKIQPAELGDSAVYLCASSEGIGRETQYFGPGTRLLVL.

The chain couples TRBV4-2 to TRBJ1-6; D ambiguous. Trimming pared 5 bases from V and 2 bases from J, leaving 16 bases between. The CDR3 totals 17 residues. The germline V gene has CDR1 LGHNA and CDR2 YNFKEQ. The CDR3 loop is CASSYVLAGTYNSPLHF. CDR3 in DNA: TGTGCCAGCAGCTACGTTCTTGCGGGGACCTATAATTCACCCCTCCACTTT.

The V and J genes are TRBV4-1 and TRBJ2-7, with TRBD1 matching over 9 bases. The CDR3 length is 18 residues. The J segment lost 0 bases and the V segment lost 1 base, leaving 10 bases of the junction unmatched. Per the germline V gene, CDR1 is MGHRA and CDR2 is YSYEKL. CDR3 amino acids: CASSQGGTGFEDSYEQYF. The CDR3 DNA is TGCGCCAGCAGCCAAGGGGGGACAGGGTTTGAAGACTCCTACGAGCAGTACTTC.

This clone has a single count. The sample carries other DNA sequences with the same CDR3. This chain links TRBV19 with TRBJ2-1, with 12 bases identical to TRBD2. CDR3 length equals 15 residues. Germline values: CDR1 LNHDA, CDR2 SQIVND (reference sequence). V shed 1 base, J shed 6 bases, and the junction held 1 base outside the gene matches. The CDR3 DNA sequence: TGTGCCAGTAGTATAGGACTAGCGGGGGTCAATGAGCAGTTCTTC. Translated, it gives CASSIGLAGVNEQFF.

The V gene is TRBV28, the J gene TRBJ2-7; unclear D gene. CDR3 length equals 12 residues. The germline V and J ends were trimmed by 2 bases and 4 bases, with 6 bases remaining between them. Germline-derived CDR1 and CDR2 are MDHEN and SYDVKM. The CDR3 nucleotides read TGTGCCAGCAGTTTACCCCAGTACGAGCAGTACTTC. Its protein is CASSLPQYEQYF.

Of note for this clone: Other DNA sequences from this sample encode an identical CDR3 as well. The CDR3 sequence is CASSPGTSGSNEQFF. CDR3 bases: TGTGCCAGCAGTCCCGGGACTAGCGGGAGTAATGAGCAGTTCTTC. The gene calls are TRBV27 and TRBJ2-1, with 14 bases identical to TRBD2. The CDR3 is 15 amino acids. In germline, CDR1 is MNHEY, CDR2 SMNVEV (reference sequence). The ends lost 5 bases at V and 7 bases at J; junction bases unmatched: 4.

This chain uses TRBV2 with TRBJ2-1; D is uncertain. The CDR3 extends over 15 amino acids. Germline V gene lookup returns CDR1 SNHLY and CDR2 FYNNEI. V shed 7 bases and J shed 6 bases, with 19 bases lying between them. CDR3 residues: CASIQSPGRSNEQFF. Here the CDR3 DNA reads TGTGCCAGCATCCAATCTCCGGGCCGAAGCAATGAGCAGTTCTTC.

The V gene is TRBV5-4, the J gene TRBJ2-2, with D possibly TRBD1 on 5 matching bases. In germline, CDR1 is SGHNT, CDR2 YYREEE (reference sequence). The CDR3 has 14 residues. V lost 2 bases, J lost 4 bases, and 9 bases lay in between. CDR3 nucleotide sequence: TGTGCCAGCAGCTTCTCAGGGTTCACCGGGGAGCTGTTTTTT. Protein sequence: CASSFSGFTGELFF.

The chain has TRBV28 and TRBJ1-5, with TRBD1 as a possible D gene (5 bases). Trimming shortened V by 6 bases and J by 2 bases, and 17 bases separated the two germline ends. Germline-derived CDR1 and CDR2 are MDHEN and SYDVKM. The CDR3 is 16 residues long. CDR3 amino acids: CASSPPGLLGNQPQHF. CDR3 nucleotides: TGTGCCAGCAGCCCCCCGGGACTCTTGGGCAATCAGCCCCAGCATTTT.

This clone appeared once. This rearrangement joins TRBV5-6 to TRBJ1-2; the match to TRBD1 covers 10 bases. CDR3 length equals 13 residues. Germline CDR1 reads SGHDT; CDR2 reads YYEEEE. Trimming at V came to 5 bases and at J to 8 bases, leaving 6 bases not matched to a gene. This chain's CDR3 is CASSWGTGDGYTF. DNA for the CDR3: TGTGCCAGCAGTTGGGGGACAGGGGACGGCTACACCTTC.

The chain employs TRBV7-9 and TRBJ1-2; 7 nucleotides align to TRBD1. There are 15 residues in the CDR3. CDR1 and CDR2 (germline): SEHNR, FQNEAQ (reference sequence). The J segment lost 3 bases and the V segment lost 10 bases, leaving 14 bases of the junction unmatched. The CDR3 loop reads CATPHRGGHHYGYTF. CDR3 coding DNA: TGTGCCACCCCGCACAGGGGCGGCCACCACTATGGCTACACCTTC.

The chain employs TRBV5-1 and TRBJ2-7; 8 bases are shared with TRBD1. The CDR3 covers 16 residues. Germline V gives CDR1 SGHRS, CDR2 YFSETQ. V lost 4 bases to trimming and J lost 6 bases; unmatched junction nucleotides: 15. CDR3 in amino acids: CASSPPDRAGGLEQYF. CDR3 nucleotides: TGCGCCAGCAGCCCCCCAGACCGGGCAGGGGGCCTCGAGCAGTACTTC.

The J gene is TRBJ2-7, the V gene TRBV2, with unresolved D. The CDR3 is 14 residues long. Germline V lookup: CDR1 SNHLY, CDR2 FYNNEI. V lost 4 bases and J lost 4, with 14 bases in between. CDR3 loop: CASSAPKRTYEQYF. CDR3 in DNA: TGTGCCAGCAGTGCCCCTAAACGGACGTACGAGCAGTACTTC.

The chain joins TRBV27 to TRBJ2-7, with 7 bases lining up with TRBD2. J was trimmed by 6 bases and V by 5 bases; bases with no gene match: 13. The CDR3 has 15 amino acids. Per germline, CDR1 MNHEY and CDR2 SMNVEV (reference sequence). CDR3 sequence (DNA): TGTGCCAGCAGTCCAAATAGCGGGTATACGACCGAGCAGTACTTC. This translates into CASSPNSGYTTEQYF.

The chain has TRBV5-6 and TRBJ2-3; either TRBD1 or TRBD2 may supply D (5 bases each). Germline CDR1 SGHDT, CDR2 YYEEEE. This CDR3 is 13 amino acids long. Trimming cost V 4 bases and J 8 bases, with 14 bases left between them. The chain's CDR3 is CASSRDQPATQYF. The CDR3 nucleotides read TGTGCCAGCAGCAGGGACCAGCCCGCTACGCAGTATTTT.

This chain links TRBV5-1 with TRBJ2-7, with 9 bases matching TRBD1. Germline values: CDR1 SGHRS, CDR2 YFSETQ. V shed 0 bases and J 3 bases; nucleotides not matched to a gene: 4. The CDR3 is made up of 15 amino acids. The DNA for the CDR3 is TGCGCCAGCAGCTTGGAGACAGGGGGGCTCTACGAGCAGTACTTC. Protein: CASSLETGGLYEQYF.